What follows are 2 T cell receptor beta chains derived from one specimen sequenced in a study of blood T cells in healthy people across ages. A second about 7 to 12 cycle PCR used barcoded and J-beta primers. TCRdb re-called the 5' RACE reads through MiXCR, storing one row per CDR3 protein. The table includes about 580,000 distinct CDR3 sequences, around half detected once. Material: blood. The receptors derive from a man at least 80 years old in good health.

A single count supports this clonotype. DNA of the CDR3: TGCAGTGCCCCCGGGACTAGCGGGAGAGGGGGGGCCCAGTACTTC. As protein: CSAPGTSGRGGAQYF. This chain links TRBV20-1 with TRBJ2-7, with 14 nucleotides matching TRBD2. CDR3 length: 15 residues. The ends lost 6 bases at V and 10 bases at J; junction bases unmatched: 14. From germline, CDR1 is DFQATT and CDR2 SNEGSKA (reference sequence).

The V gene is TRBV6-1, the J gene TRBJ1-4; D is possibly TRBD1 (5 bases). There are 13 residues in the CDR3. The germline CDR1 and CDR2 sequences are MNHNS and SASEGT. V was clipped by 9 bases and J by 6 bases, with 14 bases between them. The CDR3 DNA reads as TGTGCCAGTAGGACGCCGGGGGATGAAAAACTGTTTTTT. This sequence encodes CASRTPGDEKLFF.